This note documents a single TCR beta chain sequence. Germline CDR1 is SGHDT and CDR2 is YYEEEE. This CDR3 is built from 12 residues. Trimming pared 4 bases from V and 16 bases from J, leaving 18 bases between. This sample is part of a study of blood T cell repertoires in COVID-19. Sequencing was performed with immunoSEQ multiplex PCR; in TCRdb, only in-frame clones are kept and a portion is missing. The table has 65,000 or so clones, approximately 70% seen once. The study recruited exposed participants who had met a COVID-19 case within 2 weeks before entry. This chain links TRBV5-6 with TRBJ1-5; D remains unclear. What was sequenced was PBMCs or T cells enriched from blood (not recorded which). The receptor's source is a woman between 55 and 75 years old who had been exposed to COVID-19. CDR3 protein: CASSPREGEKHF. The CDR3, as DNA: TGTGCCAGCAGCCCGAGGGAAGGTGAAAAACATTTT.